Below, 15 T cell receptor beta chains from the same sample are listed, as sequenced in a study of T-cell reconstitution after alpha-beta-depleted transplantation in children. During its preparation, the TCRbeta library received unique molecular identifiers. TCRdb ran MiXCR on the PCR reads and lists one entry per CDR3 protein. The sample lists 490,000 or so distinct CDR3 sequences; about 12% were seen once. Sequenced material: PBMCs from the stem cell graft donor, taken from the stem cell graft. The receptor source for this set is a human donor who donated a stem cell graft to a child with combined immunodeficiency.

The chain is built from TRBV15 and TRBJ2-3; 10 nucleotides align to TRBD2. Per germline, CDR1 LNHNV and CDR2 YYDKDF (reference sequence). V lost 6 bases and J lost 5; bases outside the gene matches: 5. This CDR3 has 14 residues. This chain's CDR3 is CATRASGGGDTQYF. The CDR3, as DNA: TGTGCCACCAGGGCTAGCGGGGGAGGAGATACGCAGTATTTT.

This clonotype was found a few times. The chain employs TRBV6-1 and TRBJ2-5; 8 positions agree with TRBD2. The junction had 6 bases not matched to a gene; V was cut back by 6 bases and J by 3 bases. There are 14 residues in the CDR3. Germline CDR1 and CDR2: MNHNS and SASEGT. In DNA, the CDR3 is TGTGCCAGCAGCGGCGCCGGGAGGGAAGAGACCCAGTACTTC. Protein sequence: CASSGAGREETQYF.

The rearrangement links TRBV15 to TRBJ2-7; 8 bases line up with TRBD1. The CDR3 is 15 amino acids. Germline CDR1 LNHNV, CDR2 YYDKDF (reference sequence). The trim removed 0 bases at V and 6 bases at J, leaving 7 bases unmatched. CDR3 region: CATSRDRGQGREQYF. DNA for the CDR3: TGTGCCACCAGCAGAGATAGAGGACAGGGTCGCGAGCAGTACTTC.

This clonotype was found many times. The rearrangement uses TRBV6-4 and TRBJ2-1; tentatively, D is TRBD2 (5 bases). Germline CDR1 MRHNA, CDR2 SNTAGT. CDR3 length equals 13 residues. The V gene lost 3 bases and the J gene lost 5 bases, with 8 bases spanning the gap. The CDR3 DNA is TGTGCCAGCAGTGAGGGAGAAAACAATGAGCAGTTCTTC. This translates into CASSEGENNEQFF.

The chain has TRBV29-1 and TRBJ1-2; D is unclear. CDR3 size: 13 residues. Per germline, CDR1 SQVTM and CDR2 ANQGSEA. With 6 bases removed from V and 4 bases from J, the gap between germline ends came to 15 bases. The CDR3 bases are TGCAGCGTATTCGAAAACCAACCCTATGGCTACACCTTC. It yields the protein CSVFENQPYGYTF.

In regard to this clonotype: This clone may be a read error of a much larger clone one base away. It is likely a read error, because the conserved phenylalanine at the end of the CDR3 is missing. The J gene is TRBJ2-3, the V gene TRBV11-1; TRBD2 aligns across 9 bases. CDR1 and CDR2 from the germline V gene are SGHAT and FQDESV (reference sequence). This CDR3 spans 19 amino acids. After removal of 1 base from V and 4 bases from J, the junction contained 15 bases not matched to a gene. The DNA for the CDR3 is TGTGCCAGCAGCTTAGTGTTCGTCCTGGCGGGAGGGCCCTCAGATACGCAGTATTCT. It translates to CASSLVFVLAGGPSDTQYS.

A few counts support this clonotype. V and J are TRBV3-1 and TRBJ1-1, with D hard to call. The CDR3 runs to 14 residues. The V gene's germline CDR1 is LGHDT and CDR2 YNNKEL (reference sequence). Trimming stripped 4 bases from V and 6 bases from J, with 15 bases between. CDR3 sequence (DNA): TGTGCCAGCAGCCGCTTATCTACGGGTTCTGAAGCTTTCTTT. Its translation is CASSRLSTGSEAFF.

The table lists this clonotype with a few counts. CDR3 nucleotide sequence: TGCAGCGCCTTGGGGACTAGCGGCTTCCAAGAGACCCAGTACTTC. It specifies CSALGTSGFQETQYF. V gene TRBV29-1 combines with J gene TRBJ2-5, with TRBD2 identical over 11 bases. The CDR3 spans 15 residues. The germline V gene has CDR1 SQVTM and CDR2 ANQGSEA. V lost 7 bases and J lost 1; bases outside the gene matches: 8.

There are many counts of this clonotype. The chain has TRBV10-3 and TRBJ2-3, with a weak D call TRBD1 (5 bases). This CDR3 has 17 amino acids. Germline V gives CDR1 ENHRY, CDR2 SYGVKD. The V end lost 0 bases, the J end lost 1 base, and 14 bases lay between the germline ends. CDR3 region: CAISESTIQVRTDTQYF. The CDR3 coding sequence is TGTGCCATCAGTGAGTCGACGATACAGGTCCGCACAGATACGCAGTATTTT.

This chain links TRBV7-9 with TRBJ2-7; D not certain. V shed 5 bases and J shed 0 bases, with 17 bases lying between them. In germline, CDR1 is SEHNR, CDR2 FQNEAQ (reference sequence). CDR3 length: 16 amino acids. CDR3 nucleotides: TGTGCCAGCAGCCACCCCCAGCGTTCCTCCTCCTACGAGCAGTACTTC. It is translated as CASSHPQRSSSYEQYF.

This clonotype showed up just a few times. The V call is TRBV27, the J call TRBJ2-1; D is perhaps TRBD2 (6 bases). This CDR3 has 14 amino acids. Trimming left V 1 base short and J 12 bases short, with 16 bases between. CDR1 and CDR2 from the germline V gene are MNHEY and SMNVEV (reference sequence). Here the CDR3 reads CASSLWGPSDSQFF. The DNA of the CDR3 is TGTGCCAGCAGTTTATGGGGCCCTAGCGACTCGCAGTTCTTC.

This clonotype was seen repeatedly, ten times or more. CDR3: CASSPTQNEQFF. The CDR3 nucleotides are TGCGCCAGCAGCCCCACACAGAATGAGCAGTTCTTC. This chain connects TRBV4-1 to TRBJ2-1; D gene unclear. Per the germline V gene, CDR1 is MGHRA and CDR2 is YSYEKL. V lost 4 bases to trimming and J lost 7 bases, with 8 bases between them. The CDR3 covers 12 residues.

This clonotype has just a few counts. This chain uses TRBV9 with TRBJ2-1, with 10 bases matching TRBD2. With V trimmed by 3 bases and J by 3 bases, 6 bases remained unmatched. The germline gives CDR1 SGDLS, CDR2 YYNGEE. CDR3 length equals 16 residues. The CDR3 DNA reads TGTGCCAGCAGCGCAGGGGGGACTAGCGTCTACAATGAGCAGTTCTTC. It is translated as CASSAGGTSVYNEQFF. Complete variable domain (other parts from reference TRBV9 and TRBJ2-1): DSGVTQTPKHLITATGQRVTLRCSPRSGDLSVYWYQQSLDQGLQFLIQYYNGEERAKGNILERFSAQQFPDLHSELNLSSLELGDSALYFCASSAGGTSVYNEQFFGPGTRLTVL.

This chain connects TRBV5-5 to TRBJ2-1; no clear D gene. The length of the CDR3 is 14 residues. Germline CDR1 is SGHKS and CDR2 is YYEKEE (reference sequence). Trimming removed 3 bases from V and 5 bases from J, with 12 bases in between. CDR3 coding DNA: TGTGCCAGCAGCTCATCCCTGGGCCACAATGAGCAGTTCTTC. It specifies CASSSSLGHNEQFF. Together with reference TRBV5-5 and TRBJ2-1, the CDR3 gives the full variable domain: DAGVTQSPTHLIKTRGQQVTLRCSPISGHKSVSWYQQVLGQGPQFIFQYYEKEERGRGNFPDRFSARQFPNYSSELNVNALLLGDSALYLCASSSSLGHNEQFFGPGTRLTVL.

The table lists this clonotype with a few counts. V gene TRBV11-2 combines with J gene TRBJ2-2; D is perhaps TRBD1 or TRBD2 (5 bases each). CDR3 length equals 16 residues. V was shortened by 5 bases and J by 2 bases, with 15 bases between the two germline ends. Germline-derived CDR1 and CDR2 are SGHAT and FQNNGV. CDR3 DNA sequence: TGTGCCAGCAGCGTCGGGACCGACTTAAACACCGGGGAGCTGTTTTTT. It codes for CASSVGTDLNTGELFF.